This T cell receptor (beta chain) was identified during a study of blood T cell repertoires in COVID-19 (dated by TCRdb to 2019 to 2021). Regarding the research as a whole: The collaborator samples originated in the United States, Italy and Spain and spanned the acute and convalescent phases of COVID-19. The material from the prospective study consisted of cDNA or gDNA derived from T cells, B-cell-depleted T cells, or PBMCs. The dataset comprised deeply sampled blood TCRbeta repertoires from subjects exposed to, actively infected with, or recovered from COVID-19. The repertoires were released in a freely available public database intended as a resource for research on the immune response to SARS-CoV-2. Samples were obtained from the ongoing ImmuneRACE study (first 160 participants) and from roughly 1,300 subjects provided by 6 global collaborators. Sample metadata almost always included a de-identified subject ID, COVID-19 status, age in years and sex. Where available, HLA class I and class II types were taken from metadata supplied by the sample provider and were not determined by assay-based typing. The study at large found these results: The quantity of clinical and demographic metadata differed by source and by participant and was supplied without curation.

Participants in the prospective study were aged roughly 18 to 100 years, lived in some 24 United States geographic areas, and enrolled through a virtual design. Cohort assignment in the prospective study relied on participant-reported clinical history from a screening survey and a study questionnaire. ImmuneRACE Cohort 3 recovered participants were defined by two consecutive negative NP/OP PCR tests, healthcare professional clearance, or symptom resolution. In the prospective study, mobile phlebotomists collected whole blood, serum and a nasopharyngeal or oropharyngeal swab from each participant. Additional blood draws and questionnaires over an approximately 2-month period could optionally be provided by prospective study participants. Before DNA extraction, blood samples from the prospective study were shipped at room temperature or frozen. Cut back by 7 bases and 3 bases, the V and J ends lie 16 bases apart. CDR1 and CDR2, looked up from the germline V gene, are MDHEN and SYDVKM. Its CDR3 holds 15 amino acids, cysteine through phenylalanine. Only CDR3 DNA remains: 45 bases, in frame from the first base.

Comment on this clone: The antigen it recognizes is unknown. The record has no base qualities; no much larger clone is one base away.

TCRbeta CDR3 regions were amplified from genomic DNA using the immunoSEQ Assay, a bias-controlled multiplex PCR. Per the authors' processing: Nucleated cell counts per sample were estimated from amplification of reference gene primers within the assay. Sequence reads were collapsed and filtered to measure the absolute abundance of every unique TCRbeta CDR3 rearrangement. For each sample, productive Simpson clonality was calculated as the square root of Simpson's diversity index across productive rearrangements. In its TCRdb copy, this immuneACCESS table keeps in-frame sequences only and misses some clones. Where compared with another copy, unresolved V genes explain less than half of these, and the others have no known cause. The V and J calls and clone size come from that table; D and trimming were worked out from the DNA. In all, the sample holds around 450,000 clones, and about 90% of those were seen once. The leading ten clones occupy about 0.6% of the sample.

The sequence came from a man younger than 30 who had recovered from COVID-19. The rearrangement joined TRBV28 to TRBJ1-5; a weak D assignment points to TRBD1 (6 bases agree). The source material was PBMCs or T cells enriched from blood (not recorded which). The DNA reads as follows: TGTGCCAGCAACGTAGGTGGACAGTCCAATCAGCCCCAGCATTTT. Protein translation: CASNVGGQSNQPQHF.